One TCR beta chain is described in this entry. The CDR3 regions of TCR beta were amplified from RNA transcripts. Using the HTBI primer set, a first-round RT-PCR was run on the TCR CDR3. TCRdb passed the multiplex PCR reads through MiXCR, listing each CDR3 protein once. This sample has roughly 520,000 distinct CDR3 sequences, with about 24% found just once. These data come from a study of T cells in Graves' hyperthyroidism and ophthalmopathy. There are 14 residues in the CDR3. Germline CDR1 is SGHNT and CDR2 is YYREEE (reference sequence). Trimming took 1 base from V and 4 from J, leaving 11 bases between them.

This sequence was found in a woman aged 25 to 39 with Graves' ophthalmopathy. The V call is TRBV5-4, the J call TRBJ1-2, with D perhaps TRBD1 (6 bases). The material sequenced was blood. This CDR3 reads CASSLSGHGYGYTF. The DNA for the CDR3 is TGTGCCAGCAGCTTGTCGGGACATGGCTATGGCTACACCTTC.